Below, one TCR beta chain is given with its context. This clone's antigen is unknown. The germline gene is not matched at one end of the junction; a read error may be the cause. From the cysteine through the phenylalanine, the CDR3 covers 11 amino acids. The DNA shown is the 33-base CDR3, in frame from base 1. The germline V gene encodes CDR1 LNHDA and CDR2 SQIVND (reference sequence). The trial excluded patients who had a history of autoimmune disease or who were on systemic immunosuppression. In every dose cohort, peripheral blood was drawn for TCR sequencing at baseline, cycle 4 day 1, and cycle 7 day 1. Samples were obtained from an open-label, multicenter, first-in-human phase I dose-escalation trial of ivuxolimab. Adults with locally advanced or metastatic melanoma, renal cell carcinoma, hepatocellular carcinoma or head and neck squamous cell carcinoma were enrolled in the trial. Before TCR sequencing, CD4+ T cells and CD8+ T cells from peripheral blood were sorted into separate populations.

Genomic DNA was extracted from sorted cells for sequencing of the TCRbeta CDR3 region. The immunoSEQ Assay was used to sequence the TCRbeta CDR3 regions. TCRdb retrieved this table from immuneACCESS and kept in-frame rearrangements only. Not all clones are present; in checked studies, unresolved V genes account for under half, and no reason is known for the remainder. The sample table contains about 27,000 clones; only one count was recorded for 75% to 90% of them. Roughly a fifth of the sample goes to the ten largest clones. This sample is part of a study of OX40 agonist ivuxolimab in advanced cancers. General notes on the study: Ivuxolimab was a fully human IgG2 agonistic monoclonal antibody targeting the costimulatory receptor OX40 (CD134). Intravenous ivuxolimab was administered to patients every 2 weeks at six dose levels: 0.01, 0.1, 0.3, 1.5, 3 and 10 mg/kg. Of the approximately 54 dose-escalation patients, hepatocellular carcinoma was present in roughly 19, melanoma in around 15, renal cell carcinoma in 9 and head and neck cancer in 9. In the dose-escalation cohort, approximately 82% of patients were male, and the mean age was around 65 years with a range of 23 to 79. Prior anti-PD-1, anti-PD-L1 or anti-CTLA-4 therapy was permitted, and checkpoint inhibitors had been received by roughly 42% of dose-escalation patients. Three dose-escalation patients achieved partial responses, one with hepatocellular carcinoma and two with cutaneous melanoma. The point of sequencing TCRbeta in the periphery was to test whether ivuxolimab changed TCR sequence diversity and drove clonal T-cell expansion. The paper describes the monotherapy dose-escalation part (N ≈ 49 patients) of the phase I trial of ivuxolimab. Here is what the overall study found, with its caveats: After ivuxolimab, CD8+ T cells had more expanded clones than CD4+ T cells on average. At doses of 0.1 to 3.0 mg/kg, clonal expansion of both CD4+ and CD8+ T cells in blood was seen between baseline and week 6. Low levels of normalized T-cell clonal expansion were also seen in some patients who did not respond. In the 0.1-3.0 mg/kg groups, partial responders were among the patients with the lowest normalized peripheral clonal expansion, particularly in CD8+ T cells. The antigen specificity of the peripheral T cells that underwent clonal expansion was not determined.

The clonotype originates from an adult with an advanced solid tumor such as melanoma, head and neck, liver or kidney cancer. The sample here was CD4+ or CD8+ T cells sorted from blood, taken in a trial of the OX40 agonist ivuxolimab. This chain joins TRBV19 to TRBJ1-1; confidence is insufficient to name the D gene. The sequenced DNA is TGTGCCAGTAGTTCAGCGAGGAAGGTAATCTTT. Protein translation: CASSSARKVIF.